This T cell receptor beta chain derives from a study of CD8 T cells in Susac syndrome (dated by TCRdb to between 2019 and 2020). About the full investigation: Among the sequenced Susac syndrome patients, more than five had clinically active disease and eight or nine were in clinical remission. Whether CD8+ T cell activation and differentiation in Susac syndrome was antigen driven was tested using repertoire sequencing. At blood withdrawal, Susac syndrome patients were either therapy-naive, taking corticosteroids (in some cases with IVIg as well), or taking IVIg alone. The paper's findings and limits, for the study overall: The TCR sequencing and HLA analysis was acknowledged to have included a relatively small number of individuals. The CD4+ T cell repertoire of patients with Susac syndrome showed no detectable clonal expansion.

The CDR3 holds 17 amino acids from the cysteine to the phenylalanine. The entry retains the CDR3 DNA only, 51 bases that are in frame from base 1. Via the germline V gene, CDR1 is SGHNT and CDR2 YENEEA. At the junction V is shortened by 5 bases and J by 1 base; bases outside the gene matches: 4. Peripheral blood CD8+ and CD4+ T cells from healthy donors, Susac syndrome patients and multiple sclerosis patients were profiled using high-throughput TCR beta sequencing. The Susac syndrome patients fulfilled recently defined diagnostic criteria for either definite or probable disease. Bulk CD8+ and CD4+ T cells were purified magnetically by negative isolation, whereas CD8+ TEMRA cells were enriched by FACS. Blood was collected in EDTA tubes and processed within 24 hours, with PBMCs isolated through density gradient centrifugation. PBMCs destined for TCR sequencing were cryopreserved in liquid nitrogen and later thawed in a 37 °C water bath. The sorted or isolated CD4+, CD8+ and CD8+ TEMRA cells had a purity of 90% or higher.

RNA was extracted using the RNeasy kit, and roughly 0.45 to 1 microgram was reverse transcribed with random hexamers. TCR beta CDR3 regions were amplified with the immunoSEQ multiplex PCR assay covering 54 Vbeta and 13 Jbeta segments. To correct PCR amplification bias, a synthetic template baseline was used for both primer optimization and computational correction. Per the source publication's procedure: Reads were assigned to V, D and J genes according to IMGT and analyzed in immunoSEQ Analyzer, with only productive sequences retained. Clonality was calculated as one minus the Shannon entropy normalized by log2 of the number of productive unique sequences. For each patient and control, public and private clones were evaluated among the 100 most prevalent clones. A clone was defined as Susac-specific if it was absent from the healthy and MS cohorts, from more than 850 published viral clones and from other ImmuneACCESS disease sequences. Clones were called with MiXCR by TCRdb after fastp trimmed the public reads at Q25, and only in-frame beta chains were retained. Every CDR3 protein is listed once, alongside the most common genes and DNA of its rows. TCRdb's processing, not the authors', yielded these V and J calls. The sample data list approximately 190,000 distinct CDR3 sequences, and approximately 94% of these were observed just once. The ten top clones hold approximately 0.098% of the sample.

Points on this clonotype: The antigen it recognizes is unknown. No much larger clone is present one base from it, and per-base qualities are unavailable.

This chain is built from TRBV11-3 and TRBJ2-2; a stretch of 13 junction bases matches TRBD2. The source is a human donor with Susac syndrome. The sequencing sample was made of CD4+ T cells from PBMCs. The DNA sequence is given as TGTGCCAGCAGCCCAAGACTAGCGGGGGGGAACACCGGGGAGCTGTTTTTT. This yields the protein CASSPRLAGGNTGELFF.